This T cell receptor beta chain was obtained from a study of T cell changes during pregnancy in multiple sclerosis. The data were produced by immunoSEQ multiplex PCR, yet TCRdb's version contains in-frame clones alone and is incomplete. Seen here are 70,000 to 100,000 clones, 93% observed once, and the top ten hold less than 1.5%. Germline CDR1 SGHDN, CDR2 FVKESK. The V end was cut by 4 bases, the J end by 6 bases, with 13 bases between. The CDR3 extends over 13 amino acids. The sample in question was peripheral blood, obtained in the third trimester of pregnancy. The TCR originated in a female donor in good health, enrolled as a control in a pregnancy study. The chain couples TRBV14 to TRBJ2-7, with D possibly TRBD1 on 6 matching bases. The CDR3 loop is CASSRDTLGEQYF. The CDR3 nucleotides are TGTGCCAGCAGCCGGGACACCCTCGGCGAGCAGTACTTC.